A single sample gave rise to the 5 T cell receptor beta chains below, sequenced in a study of control samples from healthy donors and cancer patients. Profiling relied on immunoSEQ multiplex PCR, and the TCRdb table lists in-frame clones only, not all of them. The sample includes around 51,000 clones, more than 70% of them seen just once. Sequencing used PBMCs. The receptors originated from a man aged 50-59 years with head and neck cancer.

The chain uses TRBV4-2 and TRBJ1-3; D not certain. This CDR3 spans 13 amino acids. Trimming shortened V by 4 bases and J by 4 bases, and 8 bases separated the two germline ends. Germline V lookup: CDR1 LGHNA, CDR2 YNFKEQ. The DNA for the CDR3 is TGTGCCAGCAGCCGAGGACGAGGAAACACCATATATTTT. Its protein product is CASSRGRGNTIYF.

The rearrangement uses TRBV4-2 and TRBJ1-3, with a weak D call TRBD1 (5 bases). Looked up from germline, CDR1 is LGHNA and CDR2 is YNFKEQ. The CDR3 has 17 amino acids. V lost 1 base to trimming and J lost 0 bases, with 13 bases between them. Written as DNA, the CDR3 is TGTGCCAGCAGCCAAGGATCGGGGGAGAACTCTGGAAACACCATATATTTT. It codes for CASSQGSGENSGNTIYF.

The V call is TRBV28, the J call TRBJ1-5; D is ambiguous. Trimming removed 1 base from V and 4 bases from J, with 14 bases in between. The CDR3 covers 16 residues. In germline, CDR1 is MDHEN, CDR2 SYDVKM. CDR3 sequence: CASSLSPLLTNQPQHF. In nucleotides, the CDR3 is TGTGCCAGCAGTTTATCCCCCCTGCTAACTAATCAGCCCCAGCATTTT.

The V and J genes are TRBV5-5 and TRBJ2-1, with 10 nucleotides matching TRBD2. The V and J ends lost 1 base and 12 bases, in that order; junction bases with no gene match: 10. This CDR3 is built from 15 residues. Germline V gene lookup returns CDR1 SGHKS and CDR2 YYEKEE (reference sequence). This CDR3 is CASSLKLAGPPGQFF. The CDR3 DNA sequence: TGTGCCAGCAGCTTGAAACTAGCGGGACCCCCCGGGCAGTTCTTC. The entire variable domain, with the rest obtained from reference TRBV5-5 and TRBJ2-1, is as follows: DAGVTQSPTHLIKTRGQQVTLRCSPISGHKSVSWYQQVLGQGPQFIFQYYEKEERGRGNFPDRFSARQFPNYSSELNVNALLLGDSALYLCASSLKLAGPPGQFFGPGTRLTVL.

The rearrangement joins TRBV7-3 to TRBJ2-5, with TRBD1 matching over 11 bases. J lost 5 bases, V lost 4 bases, and 9 bases had no gene match. The germline V gene encodes CDR1 SGHTA and CDR2 FQGTGA. The CDR3 has 16 amino acids. The CDR3 loop reads CASSYPPGQGEETQYF. In DNA form, the CDR3 reads TGTGCCAGCAGCTACCCTCCGGGACAGGGGGAGGAGACCCAGTACTTC.